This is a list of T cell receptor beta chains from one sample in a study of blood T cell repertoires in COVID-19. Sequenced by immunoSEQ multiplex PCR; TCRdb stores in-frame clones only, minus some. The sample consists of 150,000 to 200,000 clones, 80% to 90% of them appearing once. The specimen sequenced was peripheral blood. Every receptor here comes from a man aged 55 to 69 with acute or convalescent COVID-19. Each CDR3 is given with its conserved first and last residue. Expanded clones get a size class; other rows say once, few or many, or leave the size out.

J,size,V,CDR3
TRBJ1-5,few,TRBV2,CASRGPGGGGQPQHF
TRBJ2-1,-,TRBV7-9,CASSSWGRGHEQFF
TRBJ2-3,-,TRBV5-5,CASSSPGGGTYTQYF
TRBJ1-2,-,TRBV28,CASRELGSGYTF
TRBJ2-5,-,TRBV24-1,CATSDATGGRTERDTQYF
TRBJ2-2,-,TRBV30,CAWMGRRLAPNTGELFF
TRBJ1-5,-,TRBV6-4,CATAPHGTGSLCNQPQHF
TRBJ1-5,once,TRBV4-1,CASSPTSSGGGGQPQHF
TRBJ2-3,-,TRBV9,CASSPGTSGLTTDTQYF
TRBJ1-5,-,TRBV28,CASSLDSSNQPQHF
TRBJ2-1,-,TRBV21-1,CASSAHSGSGITYNEQFF
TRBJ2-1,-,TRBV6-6,CASSAPGQGPIEQFF
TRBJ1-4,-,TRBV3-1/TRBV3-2,CASSLGLARGPTNEKLFF
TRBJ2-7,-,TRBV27,CASSLGSGISYEQYF
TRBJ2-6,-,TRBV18,CASSPVDRVYSGANVLTF
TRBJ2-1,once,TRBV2,CASRTDRGENEQFF
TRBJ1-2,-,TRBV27,CASSFSRHVANYGYTF
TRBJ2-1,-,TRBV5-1,CASAGGQGALQQFF
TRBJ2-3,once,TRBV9,CASSAGTRGSTDTQYF
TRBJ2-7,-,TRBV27,CASSRSGTSYEQYF
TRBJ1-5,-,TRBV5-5,CASSGQGNQPQHF
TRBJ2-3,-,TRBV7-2,CASSLSATSTDTQYF
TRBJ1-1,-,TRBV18,CASSLTLGQGGRMAEAFF
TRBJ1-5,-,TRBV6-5,CASSYSWGDQPQHF
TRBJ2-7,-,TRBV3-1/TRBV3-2,CASSHKLAGGEQYF
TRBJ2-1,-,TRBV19,CASSTRRDFGDNEQFF